Included here is one T cell receptor (beta chain) sequence, with context. What it recognizes is unknown. TCRdb's table, derived via immunoSEQ multiplex PCR, lists solely in-frame clones and lacks some. Here the sample spans fewer than 75,000 clones, around 80% being singletons. These data originate in a study of early stage breast cancer tumors. Study context: ER+/PR+/HER2- status applied to about 80% of the 16 invasive breast tumors. Samples were sequenced at around 10-fold average coverage. Study-wide points: Unsorted bulk genomic DNA sequencing lacked pairing and functional marker data.

The CDR3 spans 13 residues. Germline CDR1 and CDR2: SNHLY and FYNNEI. Trimming removed 5 bases at V and 3 bases at J, with 10 bases between. The gene calls are TRBV2 and TRBJ1-2; no reliable D call. Sequencing input: blood. This TCR was sampled from a person aged 25 to 40 with breast cancer. CDR3 sequence: CASSPDDHYGYTF. Here the CDR3 DNA reads TGTGCCAGCAGTCCTGACGACCACTATGGCTACACCTTC.